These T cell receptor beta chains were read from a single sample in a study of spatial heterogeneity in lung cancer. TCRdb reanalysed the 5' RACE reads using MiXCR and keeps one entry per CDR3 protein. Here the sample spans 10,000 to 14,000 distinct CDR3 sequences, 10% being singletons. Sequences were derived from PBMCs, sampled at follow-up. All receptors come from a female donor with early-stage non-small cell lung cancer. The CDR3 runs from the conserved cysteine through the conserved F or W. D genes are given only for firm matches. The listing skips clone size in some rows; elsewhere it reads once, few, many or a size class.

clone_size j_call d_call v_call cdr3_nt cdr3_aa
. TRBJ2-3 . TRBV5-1 TGCGCCAGCAGCTTGGGACGACCAGTCACAGATACGCAGTATTTT CASSLGRPVTDTQYF
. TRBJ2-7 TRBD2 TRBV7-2 TGTGCCAGCAGCCCTGATCTTAGCGGGGTAAGCTCCTACGAGCAGTACTTC CASSPDLSGVSSYEQYF
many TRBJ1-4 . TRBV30 TGTGCCTGGGGAATTCGGGAAAAACTGTTTTTT CAWGIREKLFF
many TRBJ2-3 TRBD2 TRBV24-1 TGTGCCACCAGTGAACATGCAGCGGGAGTCAACACAGATACGCAGTATTTT CATSEHAAGVNTDTQYF
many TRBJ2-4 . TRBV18 TGTGCCAGCTCACGGGAGCATCTAGCCAAAAACATTCAGTACTTC CASSREHLAKNIQYF
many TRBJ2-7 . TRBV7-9 TGTGCCAGCAGCTTAGGGGGGACTCGATACGAGCAGTACTTC CASSLGGTRYEQYF
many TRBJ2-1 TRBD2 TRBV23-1 TGCGCCAGCAGTCATATGGCCGGGACTAGCGGGAGTTGTTTCCCCAATGAGCAGTTCTTC CASSHMAGTSGSCFPNEQFF
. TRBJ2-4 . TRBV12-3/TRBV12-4 TGTGCCGGCAGTCCTAGGACAACACAAGGGGACATTCAGTACTTC CAGSPRTTQGDIQYF
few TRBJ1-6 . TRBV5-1 TGCGCCAGCAGCTTGGGACAAGTAAAGTCATCACCCCTCCACTTT CASSLGQVKSSPLHF
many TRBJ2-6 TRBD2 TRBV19 TGTGCCAGTAGAGCGGGAGGGCCAGCTGGGGCCAACGTCCTGACTTTC CASRAGGPAGANVLTF
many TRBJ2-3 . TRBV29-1 TGCAGCGTTGAGGGTGTCGGTGGAAGCACAGATACGCAGTATTTT CSVEGVGGSTDTQYF
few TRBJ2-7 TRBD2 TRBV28 TGTGCCAGCAGTTTCCCAACCCAGCTTGGTAGCGGGGACTCCTACGAGCAGTACTTC CASSFPTQLGSGDSYEQYF
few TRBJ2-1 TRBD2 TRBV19 TGTGCCAGTAGTTCGGGGACTAGCGATTACAATGAGCAGTTCTTC CASSSGTSDYNEQFF
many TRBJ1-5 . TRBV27 TGTGCCAGCGACATCGGTCAGAGCAATCAGCCCCAGCATTTT CASDIGQSNQPQHF
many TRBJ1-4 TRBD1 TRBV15 TGTGCCACCAGCAGAGATCCGGGACAGGGGAGTGAAAAACTGTTTTTT CATSRDPGQGSEKLFF
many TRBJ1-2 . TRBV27 TGTGCCAGCAGTTTATCACGGGGGCCCAACTATGGCTACACCTTC CASSLSRGPNYGYTF
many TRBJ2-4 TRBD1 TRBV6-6 TGTGCCAGCCGAGACCCGGGACAGGGGTACAAAAACATTCAGTACTTC CASRDPGQGYKNIQYF
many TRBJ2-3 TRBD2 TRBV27 TGTGCCAGCAGTTCATTATGGGCGGGGGGCACAGATACGCAGTATTTT CASSSLWAGGTDTQYF
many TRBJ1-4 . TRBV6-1 TGTGCCAGCACCCCCTCCGGGGGGGCGCAGGCTAATGAAAAACTGTTTTTT CASTPSGGAQANEKLFF
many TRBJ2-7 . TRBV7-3 TGTGCCAGCAGCCTCTACTCGGCTGGCGAGCAGTACTTC CASSLYSAGEQYF
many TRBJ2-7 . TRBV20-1 TGCAGTGCCCCAGCCTCGCCGAGCTCCTACGAGCAGTACTTC CSAPASPSSYEQYF
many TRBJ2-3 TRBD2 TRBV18 TGTGCCAGCTCACCACTGAGCGGGACCACAGATACGCAGTATTTT CASSPLSGTTDTQYF
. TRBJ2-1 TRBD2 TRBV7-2 TGTGCCAGCAGCTTAGGTAGCGGGGTCTACAATGAGCAGTTCTTC CASSLGSGVYNEQFF
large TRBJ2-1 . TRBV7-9 TGTGCCAGCAGCTTAGTAGGTGAGGGGTTGAAGGATGAGCAGTTCTTC CASSLVGEGLKDEQFF
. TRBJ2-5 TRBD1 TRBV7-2 TGTGCCAGCAGCACAAGGACAGGAAAAGAGACCCAGTACTTC CASSTRTGKETQYF
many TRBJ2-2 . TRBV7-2 TGTGCCAGCAGCCGCCAGGGGGGCACCGGGGAGCTGTTTTTT CASSRQGGTGELFF
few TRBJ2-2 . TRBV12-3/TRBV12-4 TGTGCCAGCAGTTTAGGATTCAGTCCAACCGGGGAGCTGTTTTTT CASSLGFSPTGELFF
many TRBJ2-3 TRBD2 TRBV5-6 TGTGCCAGCAGCCGGGTGGAGTCCGGCGGGGGACGCACAGATACGCAGTATTTT CASSRVESGGGRTDTQYF
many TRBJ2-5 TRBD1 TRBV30 TGTGCCTGGACTAAGGGACAGACCCAAGAGACCCAGTACTTC CAWTKGQTQETQYF
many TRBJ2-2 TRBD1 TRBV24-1 TGTGCCACCAGTGATCTGGGACAGGGTTTAGTCGGGGAGCTGTTTTTT CATSDLGQGLVGELFF
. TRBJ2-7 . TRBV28 TGTGCCAGCAGTTTAAGAGCCCCAGACGAGCAGTACTTC CASSLRAPDEQYF
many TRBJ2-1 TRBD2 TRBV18 TGTGCCACCTCTCGGTCTCCGGGACTAGCGGGAAGCTCCTACAATGAGCAGTTCTTC CATSRSPGLAGSSYNEQFF
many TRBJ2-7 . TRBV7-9 TGTGCCAGCACGGGAGAATACGAGCAGTACTTC CASTGEYEQYF
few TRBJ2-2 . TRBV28 TGTGCCAGCCTCCCTGGGGGGGCGCGGACCGGGGAGCTGTTTTTT CASLPGGARTGELFF
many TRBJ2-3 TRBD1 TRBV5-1 TGCGCCAGCAGCACCACAGGGGGCAGGACAGATACGCAGTATTTT CASSTTGGRTDTQYF
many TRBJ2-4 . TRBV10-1 TGCGCCAGCAGTGAGTCAAATTCCGGGACAGCCAAAAACATTCAGTACTTC CASSESNSGTAKNIQYF
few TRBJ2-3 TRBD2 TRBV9 TGTGCCAGCAGCGTAGGGCGGGGGAGCACAGATACGCAGTATTTT CASSVGRGSTDTQYF
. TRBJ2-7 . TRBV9 TGTGCCAGCAGCGTATACCCTGGGACCTACGAGCAGTACTTC CASSVYPGTYEQYF
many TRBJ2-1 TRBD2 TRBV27 TGTGCCAGCAGTTACGGGAGCGGGGGGGCCTACAATGAGCAGTTCTTC CASSYGSGGAYNEQFF
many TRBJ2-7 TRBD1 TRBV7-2 TGTGCCAGCAGCTTAGGGACAGGACGCTACGAGCAGTACTTC CASSLGTGRYEQYF
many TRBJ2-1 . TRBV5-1 TGCGCCAGCAGCTTGGTGGCTAGCAACTCCTACAATGAGCAGTTCTTC CASSLVASNSYNEQFF
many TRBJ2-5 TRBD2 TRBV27 TGTGCCAGGCGGGGGGGCGGGATAAAAGAGACCCAGTACTTC CARRGGGIKETQYF
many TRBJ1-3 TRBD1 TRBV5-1 TGCGCCAGCAGCGCCGGGACAGGGAACCCCGGAAACACCATATATTTT CASSAGTGNPGNTIYF
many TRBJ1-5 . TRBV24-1 TGTGCCACCAGTTCGGAGAATCAGCCCCAGCATTTT CATSSENQPQHF
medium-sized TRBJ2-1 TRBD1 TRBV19 TGTGCCAGTAGTATAAGGACAGGGCCCAATGAGCAGTTCTTC CASSIRTGPNEQFF
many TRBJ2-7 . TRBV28 TGTGCCAGCAGTTTTCAGGTTCGAGAGCAGTACTTC CASSFQVREQYF
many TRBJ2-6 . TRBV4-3 TGCGCCAGCAGCCAAGAAAGGTGGACTGGGGCCAACGTCCTGACTTTC CASSQERWTGANVLTF
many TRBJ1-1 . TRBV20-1 TGCAGTGCACCCTTCTTCGATGGGGGAGGCACTGAAGCTTTCTTT CSAPFFDGGGTEAFF